Following are 20 T cell receptor beta chains from one sample sequenced in a study of T cells after yellow fever vaccination. TCRdb analysed the 5' RACE reads with MiXCR anew, one entry per CDR3 protein. The data show tens of thousands of distinct CDR3 sequences, with approximately 7% seen just once and 35% held by the top ten. The specimen was CD8+ T cells sorted from PBMCs, collected 4 to 5 days after the first yellow fever vaccination. The receptors come from a man younger than 30 who received the YFV17D yellow fever vaccine.

This clonotype was seen more than once but under ten times. This chain joins TRBV7-9 and TRBJ2-2, with no clear D. Germline V gene data show CDR1 as SEHNR and CDR2 as FQNEAQ (reference sequence). Trimming took off 3 bases at V and 6 bases at J, with 5 bases between the two ends. This CDR3 has 12 amino acids. CDR3 residues: CASSFYSGELFF. The CDR3 nucleotides read TGTGCCAGCAGCTTCTATTCCGGGGAGCTGTTTTTT. The variable domain in full, with the rest retrieved from reference TRBV7-9 and TRBJ2-2, is DTGVSQNPRHKITKRGQNVTFRCDPISEHNRLYWYRQTLGQGPEFLTYFQNEAQLEKSRLLSDRFSAERPKGSFSTLEIQRTEQGDSAMYLCASSFYSGELFFGEGSRLTVL.

The chain combines TRBV6-5 with TRBJ2-5, with 7 nucleotides matching TRBD1. V dropped 2 bases and J dropped 4; count of bases not matched to a gene: 13. The CDR3 is made up of 17 amino acids. The germline CDR1 and CDR2 sequences are MNHEY and SVGAGI. CDR3 sequence (DNA): TGTGCCAGCAGTTACACATCTTCTGGACAGGATCGAGAGACCCAGTACTTC. Translating gives CASSYTSSGQDRETQYF.

The chain combines TRBV7-9 with TRBJ2-5, with D possibly being TRBD1 or TRBD2 (5 bases each). Germline V gene data show CDR1 as SEHNR and CDR2 as FQNEAQ (reference sequence). This CDR3 has 15 residues. The V end lost 1 base, the J end lost 3 bases, and 12 bases lay between the germline ends. As DNA, the CDR3 is TGTGCCAGCAGCTTAGGGGTGTGGGGGAAAGAGACCCAGTACTTC. This translates into CASSLGVWGKETQYF. The full variable domain, its missing parts supplied by reference TRBV7-9 and TRBJ2-5, is DTGVSQNPRHKITKRGQNVTFRCDPISEHNRLYWYRQTLGQGPEFLTYFQNEAQLEKSRLLSDRFSAERPKGSFSTLEIQRTEQGDSAMYLCASSLGVWGKETQYFGPGTRLLVL.

This clonotype was picked up a small number of times. This chain uses TRBV20-1 with TRBJ2-7; maybe TRBD2 (5 bases). Between the trimmed V and J ends, which lost 5 bases and 6 bases, there was a span of 11 bases. This CDR3 contains 11 residues. Per the germline V gene, CDR1 is DFQATT and CDR2 is SNEGSKA (reference sequence). CDR3 nucleotides: TGCAGTGCTCTCCTCGGAGGCGAGCAGTACGTC. This codes for CSALLGGEQYV.

The rearrangement joins TRBV11-1 to TRBJ1-3; D is undetermined. The ends were cut back, 8 bases at V and 0 bases at J, with 11 bases in the middle. The germline V gene has CDR1 SGHAT and CDR2 FQDESV (reference sequence). The CDR3 extends over 14 amino acids. DNA of the CDR3: TGTGCCAGCTCAAAACGGAACTCTGGAAACACCATATATTTT. Protein product: CASSKRNSGNTIYF.

With respect to this clonotype: A much larger clone differs by one base, so this may be a read error. The J gene is TRBJ2-2, the V gene TRBV20-1; tentative D call: TRBD2 (6 bases). The CDR3 is 16 amino acids. CDR1 and CDR2 (germline): DFQATT, SNEGSKA (reference sequence). DNA for the CDR3: TGCAGTGCTAGAGCCCCTTCGGGACGGGGGACCGGGGAGCTGGTTTTT. It codes for CSARAPSGRGTGELVF.

CDR3 nucleotides: TGTGCCAGCAGTTTGCGGGGTGGGGGAAATGAGCAGTTCTTC. It encodes CASSLRGGGNEQFF. The chain recombines TRBV6-2 or TRBV6-3 with TRBJ2-1; D may be TRBD2 (6 bases). The germline V gene has CDR1 MNHEY and CDR2 SVGEGT. V lost 4 bases to trimming and J lost 7 bases, with 14 bases between them. This CDR3 has 14 residues.

This clonotype was counted at least ten times. Here the CDR3 DNA reads TGTGCCAGCACCCTTTCGGGACTAGCGAAGACCCAGTACTTC. Translation: CASTLSGLAKTQYF. This chain uses TRBV5-5 with TRBJ2-5; 10 bases match TRBD2. This CDR3 spans 14 amino acids. Germline V lookup: CDR1 SGHKS, CDR2 YYEKEE (reference sequence). V lost 6 bases, J lost 6 bases, and 8 bases stayed unmatched.

About this clonotype itself: A read error is possible here, since a much larger clone lies one base away. The CDR3 DNA is TGTGCCAGCAGCTTAGGAGGAGGCGGGGGCCAACACAATGAGCAGTTCTTC. Encoded protein: CASSLGGGGGQHNEQFF. J is TRBJ2-1 and V is TRBV7-8; D perhaps matches TRBD2 (7 bases). CDR3 length: 17 amino acids. Trimming cost V 1 base and J 5 bases, with 18 bases left between them. CDR1 SGHVS and CDR2 FQNEAQ come from the germline V gene.

This clonotype was counted many times. The rearrangement uses TRBV4-2 and TRBJ2-1; 10 bases match TRBD1. The CDR3 runs to 15 residues. Germline V gene data show CDR1 as LGHNA and CDR2 as YNFKEQ. V shed 3 bases, J shed 4 bases, and the junction held 3 bases outside the gene matches. Written as DNA, the CDR3 is TGTGCCAGCAGCCAGCGACAGGGGGCTTACAATGAGCAGTTCTTC. Protein product: CASSQRQGAYNEQFF.

In its sample, this clonotype was seen a few times. The V gene is TRBV19, the J gene TRBJ2-5; D is uncertain. The germline V and J ends were trimmed by 2 bases and 5 bases, with 12 bases remaining between them. This CDR3 is built from 14 residues. The germline V gene encodes CDR1 LNHDA and CDR2 SQIVND (reference sequence). The CDR3 DNA sequence: TGTGCCAGTAGTATATGGGGTCTCGGCGAGACCCAGTACTTC. This codes for CASSIWGLGETQYF. The full variable domain, in which reference TRBV19 and TRBJ2-5 provide the parts outside the CDR3, is DGGITQSPKYLFRKEGQNVTLSCEQNLNHDAMYWYRQDPGQGLRLIYYSQIVNDFQKGDIAEGYSVSREKKESFPLTVTSAQKNPTAFYLCASSIWGLGETQYFGPGTRLLVL.

The V call is TRBV6-1, the J call TRBJ2-5, with TRBD1 as a possible D gene (5 bases). Germline assignment: CDR1 MNHNS and CDR2 SASEGT. CDR3 length: 14 amino acids. V lost 6 bases and J 3 bases, leaving 14 bases between the germline ends. The DNA for the CDR3 is TGTGCCAGCAGAAGAGACAGTGCGAAAGAGACCCAGTACTTC. Protein sequence: CASRRDSAKETQYF.

The chain employs TRBV29-1 and TRBJ2-3; D is undetermined. The CDR3 consists of 12 residues. With 5 bases removed from V and 4 bases from J, the gap between germline ends came to 10 bases. The germline CDR1 and CDR2 sequences are SQVTM and ANQGSEA. The CDR3 loop is CSVKGFADTQYF. The CDR3 bases are TGCAGCGTTAAGGGTTTCGCAGATACGCAGTATTTT.

This clonotype appeared a few times. The genes are TRBV11-2 and TRBJ2-5; 12 bases line up with TRBD2. This CDR3 contains 15 residues. Germline V CDR1 and CDR2: SGHAT, FQNNGV. V gave up 5 bases and J gave up 2 bases; unmatched junction bases: 3. DNA of the CDR3: TGTGCCAGCAGCCCGACTAGCGGGGGACAAGAGACCCAGTACTTC. Translation gives CASSPTSGGQETQYF.

This clonotype appeared a few times. The CDR3 spells CASSIPGLPTDTQYF. The CDR3 DNA reads TGTGCCAGCAGTATCCCGGGACTACCCACAGATACGCAGTATTTT. V usage is TRBV6-2 or TRBV6-3 and J usage is TRBJ2-3; 7 bases map to TRBD2. This CDR3 has 15 residues. Germline trimming cut 5 bases from V and 2 bases from J; bases unmatched to any gene: 7. The germline CDR1 and CDR2 sequences are MNHEY and SVGEGT.

A note on this clonotype: An end of the junction differs from the germline gene, which may be a read error. The genes are TRBV12-3 or TRBV12-4 and TRBJ2-1, with D tentatively TRBD1 or TRBD2 (5 bases each). This CDR3 is 18 amino acids long. In nucleotides, the CDR3 is TGTGCCCGCAGTTTGCTGCCTCCGGGGCCGGGGCCCTACAATGAGCAGTTCTTC. Translation gives CARSLLPPGPGPYNEQFF.

This clonotype was counted between two and nine times. The V and J genes are TRBV5-1 and TRBJ2-6; 10 positions match TRBD1. There are 18 residues in the CDR3. V was clipped by 4 bases and J by 2 bases; unmatched bases: 9. CDR1 SGHRS and CDR2 YFSETQ come from the germline V gene. CDR3 sequence reads: CASSPQGQGWTGANVLTF. The CDR3 nucleotides are TGCGCCAGCAGCCCCCAGGGACAGGGGTGGACTGGGGCCAACGTCCTGACTTTC.

The chain is built from TRBV7-6 and TRBJ2-7; 11 nucleotides match TRBD1. V was pared by 5 bases and J by 4 bases, with 10 bases of the junction left unmatched. The CDR3 contains 16 residues. Germline lookup yields CDR1 SGHVS and CDR2 FNYEAQ. The CDR3, as DNA: TGTGCCAGCAGCCCGGTTGTGGGGACAGGGGGATACGAGCAGTACTTC. This translates into CASSPVVGTGGYEQYF.

Many counts were recorded for this clonotype. The rearrangement links TRBV4-1 to TRBJ2-7; D is ambiguous. Germline V CDR1 and CDR2: MGHRA, YSYEKL. V lost 3 bases to trimming and J lost 4 bases, with 13 bases between them. This CDR3 is 14 amino acids long. The CDR3 here is CASSQVFGMYEQYV. Written as DNA, the CDR3 is TGCGCCAGCAGCCAGGTCTTTGGGATGTACGAGCAGTACGTC.

This clonotype occurred many times. The gene calls are TRBV29-1 and TRBJ2-1, with TRBD2 matching over 13 bases. Germline V gene sequence: CDR1 SQVTM, CDR2 ANQGSEA. The trim removed 3 bases at V and 0 bases at J, leaving 8 bases unmatched. The CDR3 totals 18 residues. CDR3 sequence reads: CSVDGTSGIESSYNEQFF. The CDR3 DNA is TGCAGCGTTGACGGGACTAGCGGGATAGAGAGCTCCTACAATGAGCAGTTCTTC.